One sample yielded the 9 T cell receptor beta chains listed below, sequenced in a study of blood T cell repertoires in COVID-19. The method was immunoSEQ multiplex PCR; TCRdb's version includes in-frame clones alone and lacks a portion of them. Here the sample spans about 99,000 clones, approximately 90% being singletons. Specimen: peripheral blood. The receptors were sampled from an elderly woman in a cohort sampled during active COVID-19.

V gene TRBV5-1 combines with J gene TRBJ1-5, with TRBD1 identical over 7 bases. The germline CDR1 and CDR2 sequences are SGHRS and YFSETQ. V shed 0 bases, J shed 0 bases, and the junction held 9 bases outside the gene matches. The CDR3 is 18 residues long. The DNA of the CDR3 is TGCGCCAGCAGCTTGGACAGGGGCAAGAGTTATAGCAATCAGCCCCAGCATTTT. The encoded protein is CASSLDRGKSYSNQPQHF.

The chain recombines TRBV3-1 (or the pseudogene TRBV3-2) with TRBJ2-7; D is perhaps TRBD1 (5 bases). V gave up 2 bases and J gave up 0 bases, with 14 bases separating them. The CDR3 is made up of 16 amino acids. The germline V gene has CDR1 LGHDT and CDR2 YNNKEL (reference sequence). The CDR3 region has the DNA TGTGCCAGCAGCCAATCTATCCAGGGCAGCTCCTACGAGCAGTACTTC. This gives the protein CASSQSIQGSSYEQYF.

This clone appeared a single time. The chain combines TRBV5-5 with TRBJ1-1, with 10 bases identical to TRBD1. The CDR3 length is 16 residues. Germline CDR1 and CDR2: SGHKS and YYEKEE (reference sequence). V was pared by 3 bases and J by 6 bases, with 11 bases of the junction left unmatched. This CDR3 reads CASSSTPTGGVSEAFF. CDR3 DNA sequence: TGTGCCAGCAGCTCCACCCCGACAGGGGGCGTATCTGAAGCTTTCTTT. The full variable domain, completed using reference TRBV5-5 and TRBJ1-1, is DAGVTQSPTHLIKTRGQQVTLRCSPISGHKSVSWYQQVLGQGPQFIFQYYEKEERGRGNFPDRFSARQFPNYSSELNVNALLLGDSALYLCASSSTPTGGVSEAFFGQGTRLTVV.

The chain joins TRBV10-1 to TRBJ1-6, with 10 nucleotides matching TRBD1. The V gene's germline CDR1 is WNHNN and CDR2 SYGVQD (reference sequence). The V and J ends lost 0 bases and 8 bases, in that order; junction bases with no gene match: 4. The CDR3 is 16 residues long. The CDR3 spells CASSESTGQGYSPLHF. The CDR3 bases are TGCGCCAGCAGTGAGTCCACGGGACAGGGGTATTCACCCCTCCACTTT.

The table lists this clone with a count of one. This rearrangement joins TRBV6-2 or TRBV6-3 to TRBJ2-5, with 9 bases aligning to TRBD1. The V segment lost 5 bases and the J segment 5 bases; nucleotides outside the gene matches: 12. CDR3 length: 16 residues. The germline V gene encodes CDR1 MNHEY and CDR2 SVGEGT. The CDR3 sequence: CASSQQGAGLLETQYF. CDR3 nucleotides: TGTGCCAGCAGTCAACAGGGGGCAGGGCTGTTGGAGACCCAGTACTTC.

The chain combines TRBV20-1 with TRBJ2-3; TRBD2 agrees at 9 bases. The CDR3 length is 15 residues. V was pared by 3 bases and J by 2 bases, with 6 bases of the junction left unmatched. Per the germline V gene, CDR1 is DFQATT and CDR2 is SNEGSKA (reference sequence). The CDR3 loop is CSASNLAGNTDTQYF. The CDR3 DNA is TGCAGTGCTAGTAATCTAGCGGGGAACACAGATACGCAGTATTTT.

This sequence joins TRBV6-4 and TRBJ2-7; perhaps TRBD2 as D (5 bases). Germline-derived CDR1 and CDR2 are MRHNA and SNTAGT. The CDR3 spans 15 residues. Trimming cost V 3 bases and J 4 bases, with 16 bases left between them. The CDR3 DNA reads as TGTGCCAGCAGTGAGGGCCCCGGGGTTTATTACGAGCAGTACTTC. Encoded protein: CASSEGPGVYYEQYF.

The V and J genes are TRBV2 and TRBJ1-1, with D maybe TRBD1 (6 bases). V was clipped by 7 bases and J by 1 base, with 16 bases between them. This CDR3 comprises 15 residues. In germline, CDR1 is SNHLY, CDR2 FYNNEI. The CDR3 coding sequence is TGTGCCAGCAAGGGGGATCCAGGGAAGAACACTGAAGCTTTCTTT. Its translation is CASKGDPGKNTEAFF.

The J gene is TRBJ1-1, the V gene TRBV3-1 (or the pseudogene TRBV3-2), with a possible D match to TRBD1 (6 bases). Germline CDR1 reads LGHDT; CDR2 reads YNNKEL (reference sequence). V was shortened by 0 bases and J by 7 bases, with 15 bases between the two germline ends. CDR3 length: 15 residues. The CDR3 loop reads CASSQEGGASREAFF. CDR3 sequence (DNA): TGTGCCAGCAGCCAAGAGGGGGGGGCGAGCCGTGAAGCTTTCTTT.